This paragraph reports one T cell receptor beta chain. Its antigen is unknown. This entry belongs to a study of CD8+ T cells in alopecia areata. The V end lost 1 base, the J end lost 4 bases, and 10 bases lay between the germline ends. Germline values: CDR1 LGHNA, CDR2 YNFKEQ. The CDR3 length is 14 residues. Study-wide findings and caveats: Patients shared TCRs less clearly than mice did, possibly owing to HLA.

The authors extracted RNA and reverse transcribed it into cDNA as the sequencing template. Here immunoSEQ multiplex PCR was the method, and the copy in TCRdb shows in-frame clones only, minus some. The sample has about 150,000 clones, around 87% seen once. Source: CD8+ T cells sorted from blood, taken at week 0. This receptor was obtained from a human donor with alopecia areata. The rearrangement joins TRBV4-2 to TRBJ1-1; D gene uncertain. CDR3 bases: TGTGCCAGCAGCCAAGTAGAGTACAGCACTGAAGCTTTCTTT. It specifies CASSQVEYSTEAFF.